This T cell receptor (beta chain) was profiled in a study of CD8+ T cells in alopecia areata. On the study more broadly: Tofacitinib therapy lasting 6 to 18 months was followed by 6 months off drug.

This clone turned up a few times. Sequencing used cDNA as its template, made by extracting RNA and reverse transcribing it. Sequencing used immunoSEQ multiplex PCR; TCRdb keeps in-frame clones, though not all of them. This repertoire shows some 210,000 clones, 50% to 60% found once; its top ten account for under 0.5%. The V end was cut by 7 bases, the J end by 0 bases, with 13 bases between. CDR3 size: 15 residues. From germline, CDR1 is SNHLY and CDR2 FYNNEI. V is TRBV2 and J is TRBJ1-5; unclear D gene. Source: CD4+ T cells sorted from blood, taken at week 0. The clonotype comes from a human donor with alopecia areata. CDR3 residues: CASKRAADSNQPQHF. CDR3 nucleotides: TGTGCCAGCAAGAGGGCAGCCGATAGCAATCAGCCCCAGCATTTT.